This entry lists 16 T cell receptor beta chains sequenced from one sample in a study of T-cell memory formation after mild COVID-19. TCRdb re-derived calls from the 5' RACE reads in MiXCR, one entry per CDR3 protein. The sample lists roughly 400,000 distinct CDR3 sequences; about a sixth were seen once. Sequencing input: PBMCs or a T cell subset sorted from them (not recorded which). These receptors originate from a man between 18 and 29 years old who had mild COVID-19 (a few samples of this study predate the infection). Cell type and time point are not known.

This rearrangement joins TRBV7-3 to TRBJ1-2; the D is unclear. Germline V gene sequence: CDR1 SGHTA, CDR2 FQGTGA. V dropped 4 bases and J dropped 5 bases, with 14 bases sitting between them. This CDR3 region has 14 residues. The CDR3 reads CASSSRPTGYGYTF. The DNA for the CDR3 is TGTGCCAGCAGCTCGCGTCCAACGGGGTATGGCTACACCTTC.

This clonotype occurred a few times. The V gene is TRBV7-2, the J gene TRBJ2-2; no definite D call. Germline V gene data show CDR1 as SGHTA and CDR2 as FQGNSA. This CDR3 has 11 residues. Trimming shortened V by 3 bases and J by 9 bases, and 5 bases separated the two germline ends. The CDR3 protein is CASSFYRELFF. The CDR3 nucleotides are TGTGCCAGCAGCTTCTATCGGGAGCTGTTTTTT.

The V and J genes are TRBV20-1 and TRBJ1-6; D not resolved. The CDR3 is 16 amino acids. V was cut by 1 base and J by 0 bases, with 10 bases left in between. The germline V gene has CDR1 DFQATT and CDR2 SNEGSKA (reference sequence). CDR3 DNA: TGCAGTGCTAGAGTCAGTTATAGCTCCTATAATTCACCCCTCCACTTT. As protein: CSARVSYSSYNSPLHF.

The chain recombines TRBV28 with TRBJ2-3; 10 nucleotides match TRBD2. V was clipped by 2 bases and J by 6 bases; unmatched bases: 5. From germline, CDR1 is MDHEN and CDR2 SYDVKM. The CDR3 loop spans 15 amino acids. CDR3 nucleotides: TGTGCCAGCAGTTTAGTAGCGGGGGGCCCCGATACGCAGTATTTT. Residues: CASSLVAGGPDTQYF. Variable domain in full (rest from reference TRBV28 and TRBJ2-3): DVKVTQSSRYLVKRTGEKVFLECVQDMDHENMFWYRQDPGLGLRLIYFSYDVKMKEKGDIPEGYSVSREKKERFSLILESASTNQTSMYLCASSLVAGGPDTQYFGPGTRLTVL.

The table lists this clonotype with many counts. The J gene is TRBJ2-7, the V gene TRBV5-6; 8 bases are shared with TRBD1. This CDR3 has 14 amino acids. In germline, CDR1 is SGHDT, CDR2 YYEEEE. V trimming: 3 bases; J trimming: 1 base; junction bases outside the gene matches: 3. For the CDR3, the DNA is TGTGCCAGCAGCTCGGACAGGGTGTCCTACGAGCAGTACTTC. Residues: CASSSDRVSYEQYF.

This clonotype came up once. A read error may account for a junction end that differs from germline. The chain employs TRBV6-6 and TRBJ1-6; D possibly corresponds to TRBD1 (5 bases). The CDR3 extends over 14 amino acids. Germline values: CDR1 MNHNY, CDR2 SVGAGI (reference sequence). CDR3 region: CASSYGAGISPLHF. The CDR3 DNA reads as TGTGCCAGCAGTTACGGGGCGGGAATTTCACCCCTACACTTT.

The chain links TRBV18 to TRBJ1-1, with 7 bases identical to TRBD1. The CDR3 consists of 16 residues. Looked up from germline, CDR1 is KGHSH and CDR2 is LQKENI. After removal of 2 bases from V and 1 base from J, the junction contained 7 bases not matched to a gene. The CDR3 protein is CASSPNRQGGNTEAFF. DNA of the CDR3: TGTGCCAGCTCACCAAACCGGCAGGGGGGGAACACTGAAGCTTTCTTT. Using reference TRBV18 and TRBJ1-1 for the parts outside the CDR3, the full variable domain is NAGVMQNPRHLVRRRGQEARLRCSPMKGHSHVYWYRQLPEEGLKFMVYLQKENIIDESGMPKERFSAEFPKEGPSILRIQQVVRGDSAAYFCASSPNRQGGNTEAFFGQGTRLTVV.

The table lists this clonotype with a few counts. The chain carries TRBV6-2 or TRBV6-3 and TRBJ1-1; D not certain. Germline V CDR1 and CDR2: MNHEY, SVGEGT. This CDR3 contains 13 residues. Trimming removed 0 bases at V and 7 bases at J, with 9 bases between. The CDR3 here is CASSYSSWSEAFF. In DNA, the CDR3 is TGTGCCAGCAGTTACTCGAGTTGGAGTGAAGCTTTCTTT.

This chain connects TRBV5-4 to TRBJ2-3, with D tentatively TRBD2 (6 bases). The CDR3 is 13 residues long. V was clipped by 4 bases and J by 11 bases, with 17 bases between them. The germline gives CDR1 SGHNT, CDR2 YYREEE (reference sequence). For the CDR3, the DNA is TGTGCCAGCAGCATGTCTAGCGCCACTCAGCAGTATTTT. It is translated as CASSMSSATQQYF. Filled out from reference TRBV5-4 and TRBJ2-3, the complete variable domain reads ETGVTQSPTHLIKTRGQQVTLRCSSQSGHNTVSWYQQALGQGPQFIFQYYREEENGRGNFPPRFSGLQFPNYSSELNVNALELDDSALYLCASSMSSATQQYFGPGTRLTVL.

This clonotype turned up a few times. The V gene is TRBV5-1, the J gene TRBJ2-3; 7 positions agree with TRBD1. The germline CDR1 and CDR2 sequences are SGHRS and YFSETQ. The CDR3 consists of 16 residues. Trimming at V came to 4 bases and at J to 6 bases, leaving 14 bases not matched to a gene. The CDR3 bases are TGCGCCAGCAGCCCTGGACAGGCCCGGACGCCCGATACGCAGTATTTT. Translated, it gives CASSPGQARTPDTQYF.

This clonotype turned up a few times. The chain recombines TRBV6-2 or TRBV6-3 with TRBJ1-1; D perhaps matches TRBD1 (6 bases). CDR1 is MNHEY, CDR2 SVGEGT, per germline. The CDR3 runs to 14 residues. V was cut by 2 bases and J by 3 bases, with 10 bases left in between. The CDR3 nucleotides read TGTGCCAGCAGTTACGGGAGGGGGTACACTGAAGCTTTCTTT. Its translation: CASSYGRGYTEAFF.

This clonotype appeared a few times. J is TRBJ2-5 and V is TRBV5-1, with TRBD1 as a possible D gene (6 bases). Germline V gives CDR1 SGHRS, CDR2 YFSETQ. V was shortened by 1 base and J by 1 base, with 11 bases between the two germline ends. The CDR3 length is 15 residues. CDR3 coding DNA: TGCGCCAGCAGCTTGAGGACAGCGCTCCAAGAGACCCAGTACTTC. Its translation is CASSLRTALQETQYF.

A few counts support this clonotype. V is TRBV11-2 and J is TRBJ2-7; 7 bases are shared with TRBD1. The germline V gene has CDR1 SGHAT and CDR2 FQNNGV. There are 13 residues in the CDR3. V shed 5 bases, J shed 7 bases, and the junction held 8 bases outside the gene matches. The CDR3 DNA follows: TGTGCCAGCAGCCCCGACAGGGCGCGAGAGCAGTACTTC. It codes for CASSPDRAREQYF.

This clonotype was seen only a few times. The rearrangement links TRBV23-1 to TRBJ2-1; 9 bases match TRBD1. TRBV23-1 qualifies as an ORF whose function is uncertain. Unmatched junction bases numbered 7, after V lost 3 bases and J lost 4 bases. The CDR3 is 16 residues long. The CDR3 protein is CASSHQDRGEYNEQFF. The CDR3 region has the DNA TGCGCCAGCAGTCACCAGGACAGGGGCGAGTACAATGAGCAGTTCTTC.

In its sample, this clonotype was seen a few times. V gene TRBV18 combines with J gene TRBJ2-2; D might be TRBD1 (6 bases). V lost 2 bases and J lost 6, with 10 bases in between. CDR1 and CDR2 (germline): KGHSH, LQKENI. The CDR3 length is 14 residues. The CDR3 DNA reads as TGTGCCAGCTCACCAGGACAGACTGCCGGGGAGCTGTTTTTT. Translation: CASSPGQTAGELFF.

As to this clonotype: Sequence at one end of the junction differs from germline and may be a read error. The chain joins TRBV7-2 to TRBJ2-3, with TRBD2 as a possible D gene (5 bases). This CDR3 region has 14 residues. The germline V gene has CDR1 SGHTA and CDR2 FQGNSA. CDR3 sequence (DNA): TGTGCCAGCAGTCCGGCGGGCCTTTGGGATACGCAGTGTTTT. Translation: CASSPAGLWDTQCF. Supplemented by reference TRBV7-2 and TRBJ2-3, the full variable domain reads GAGVSQSPSNKVTEKGKDVELRCDPISGHTALYWYRQSLGQGLEFLIYFQGNSAPDKSGLPSDRFSAERTGGSVSTLTIQRTQQEDSAVYLCASSPAGLWDTQCFGPGTRLTVL.